Below, one T cell receptor beta chain is given with its context. Its antigen remains unidentified. The entry originates in a study of STAT3 mutations in large granular lymphocyte leukemia. Study-level points and caveats: In some patients, a small highly pathogenic clone possibly went undetected. Sampling intervals varied between patients and samples. Every T-cell large granular lymphocyte leukemia patient had at least one immunodominant TCR beta clonotype.

V gave up 0 bases and J gave up 7 bases; unmatched junction bases: 23. Germline assignment: CDR1 SGDLS and CDR2 YYNGEE. The CDR3 contains 20 residues. Repertoires were generated with immunoSEQ multiplex PCR, while TCRdb's copy carries only in-frame clones and drops some. This repertoire shows over 25,000 clones, 70% to 90% found once; its top ten account for 12%. The TCR was taken from a man in his 60s with T-cell large granular lymphocyte leukemia. Some clones in this sample may be carry-over from other donors' samples. The chain recombines TRBV9 with TRBJ2-7, with 9 bases that match TRBD2. The sample taken for sequencing was peripheral blood mononuclear cells. This CDR3 reads CASSVGPGSSGTTSLWEQYF. The CDR3 region has the DNA TGTGCCAGCAGCGTAGGGCCGGGGTCTAGCGGGACAACCTCCCTCTGGGAGCAGTACTTC.